One sample yielded the 7 T cell receptor beta chains listed below, sequenced in a study of low-dose radiotherapy and immunotherapy resistance in tumors. Gene-specific TRAV and TRBV primers were used for first-strand cDNA, covering alpha and beta chains. For amplifying TCRs, the PCR ran for about 20 cycles with Phusion, which was used together with a constant-region primer and the adapter on the V primers. TCRdb called the reads again in MiXCR, with one record for every CDR3 protein. The repertoire holds around 79,000 distinct CDR3 sequences, with 18% as singletons. Time point specified: before trial treatment. The specimen was PBMCs, collected before treatment. The receptor set was obtained from a male donor with prostate cancer.

This clonotype came up many times. The genes are TRBV6-5 and TRBJ1-1; D gene unclear. V shed 6 bases and J shed 2 bases, with 4 bases lying between them. CDR1 MNHEY and CDR2 SVGAGI come from the germline V gene. This CDR3 is 11 amino acids long. The CDR3 reads CASRINTEAFF. Written as DNA, the CDR3 is TGTGCCAGCAGGATAAACACTGAAGCTTTCTTT.

This clonotype was found many times. This chain links TRBV4-2 with TRBJ2-5; 10 bases align to TRBD2. The CDR3 is made up of 18 amino acids. Trimming removed 4 bases from V and 0 bases from J; junction bases left unmatched: 11. From germline, CDR1 is LGHNA and CDR2 YNFKEQ. The CDR3 nucleotides read TGTGCCAGCAGCCCCCCGAGTACTAGCGGGGCCAACCAAGAGACCCAGTACTTC. It specifies CASSPPSTSGANQETQYF.

This clonotype was observed many times. The chain links TRBV12-3 or TRBV12-4 to TRBJ1-2; D might be TRBD1 (6 bases). This CDR3 spans 12 amino acids. V gave up 6 bases and J gave up 5 bases, with 10 bases separating them. CDR3 amino acids: CASRRTEYGYTF. CDR3 in DNA: TGTGCCAGCAGGAGGACAGAATATGGCTACACCTTC.

This clonotype was counted at least ten times. The gene calls are TRBV29-1 and TRBJ1-2; D remains ambiguous. From germline, CDR1 is SQVTM and CDR2 ANQGSEA. CDR3 length equals 13 residues. The ends were cut back, 4 bases at V and 0 bases at J, with 9 bases in the middle. The CDR3 DNA reads as TGCAGCGTTGGGGCAGACACTAACTATGGCTACACCTTC. Encoded protein: CSVGADTNYGYTF.

Comments on this clonotype: A far bigger clonotype differs at one base, so this is likely a read error. The chain carries TRBV11-1 and TRBJ2-7; no clear D. With the DNA end fitting TRBJ2-1 better, the J assignment may be wrong. The CDR3 has 14 residues. Germline V gene data show CDR1 as SGHAT and CDR2 as FQDESV (reference sequence). CDR3 DNA sequence: TGTGCCAGCAGCTTAGAGGCTTGCTACAATGAGCAGTTCTTC. It encodes CASSLEACYNEQFF.

In this sample, this clonotype turned up many times. V and J are TRBV28 and TRBJ1-1; D possibly corresponds to TRBD1 (5 bases). This CDR3 spans 13 amino acids. CDR1 is MDHEN, CDR2 SYDVKM, per germline. The V and J ends lost 5 bases and 1 base respectively, with 8 bases between them. CDR3 DNA sequence: TGTGCCAGCAGTCGGACACAGAACACTGAAGCTTTCTTT. Protein sequence: CASSRTQNTEAFF. The entire variable domain, with the rest obtained from reference TRBV28 and TRBJ1-1, is as follows: DVKVTQSSRYLVKRTGEKVFLECVQDMDHENMFWYRQDPGLGLRLIYFSYDVKMKEKGDIPEGYSVSREKKERFSLILESASTNQTSMYLCASSRTQNTEAFFGQGTRLTVV.

The sample holds many counts of this clonotype. One end of the junction varies from germline; a read error may be responsible. J is TRBJ2-7 and V is TRBV7-2; 9 positions agree with TRBD1. The CDR3 is made up of 13 amino acids. Germline V lookup: CDR1 SGHTA, CDR2 FQGNSA. CDR3 nucleotide sequence: TGTGCCAGCAGCTTAGTGGGTCCGGGACAGGGTTTCTTC. Amino acids: CASSLVGPGQGFF.